These 20 T cell receptor beta chains were all obtained from the same sample, sequenced in a study of OX40 agonist ivuxolimab in advanced cancers. Data came from immunoSEQ multiplex PCR; TCRdb stores just in-frame clones and leaves some out. The sample shows tens of thousands of clones, more than 75% of them seen only once. The sample was CD4+ or CD8+ T cells sorted from blood, taken in a trial of the OX40 agonist ivuxolimab. These receptors were taken from an adult with an advanced solid tumor such as melanoma, head and neck, liver or kidney cancer.

This chain links TRBV2 with TRBJ2-2, with no clear D. The V end lost 4 bases, the J end lost 6 bases, and 9 bases lay between the germline ends. This CDR3 comprises 13 residues. The germline CDR1 and CDR2 sequences are SNHLY and FYNNEI. CDR3 sequence (DNA): TGTGCCAGCAGTGGGAAAGGCCCCGGGGAGCTGTTTTTT. Its translation: CASSGKGPGELFF.

This chain joins TRBV5-1 and TRBJ1-1; D is perhaps TRBD1 (5 bases). This CDR3 contains 13 residues. Trimming took off 4 bases at V and 4 bases at J, with 11 bases between the two ends. Germline CDR1 SGHRS, CDR2 YFSETQ. The CDR3 protein is CASSQYQGTEAFF. The CDR3 nucleotides are TGCGCCAGCAGCCAATACCAGGGCACTGAAGCTTTCTTT.

V usage is TRBV6-1 and J usage is TRBJ2-5; no reliable D call. The J call is uncertain, as TRBJ2-7 better fits the DNA end. Germline CDR1 is MNHNS and CDR2 is SASEGT. This CDR3 region has 14 residues. The CDR3 loop reads CASSEPGLSYEQYF. Written as DNA, the CDR3 is TGTGCCAGCAGTGAACCAGGATTGAGCTACGAGCAGTACTTC.

CDR3 nucleotides: TGTGCCAGTAGTCCCCGGGGGCAGGGATCGAATTCACCCCTCCACTTT. It codes for CASSPRGQGSNSPLHF. The chain recombines TRBV19 with TRBJ1-6, with a tentative D call TRBD1 (6 bases). V was clipped by 5 bases and J by 7 bases, with 18 bases between them. Germline CDR1 and CDR2: LNHDA and SQIVND (reference sequence). The CDR3 is 16 amino acids.

The chain carries TRBV29-1 and TRBJ2-1, with D perhaps TRBD2 (5 bases). This CDR3 is built from 14 residues. The germline CDR1 and CDR2 sequences are SQVTM and ANQGSEA. V dropped 6 bases and J dropped 4 bases, with 16 bases sitting between them. This chain's CDR3 is CSVPKGGSYNEQFF. CDR3 DNA sequence: TGCAGCGTGCCAAAGGGTGGGAGTTACAATGAGCAGTTCTTC.

The genes are TRBV7-2 and TRBJ2-1, with TRBD2 identical over 13 bases. Germline V gene sequence: CDR1 SGHTA, CDR2 FQGNSA. The CDR3 consists of 15 residues. J lost 6 bases, V lost 4 bases, and 3 bases had no gene match. The CDR3 protein is CASSWTSGSANEQFF. The CDR3 region has the DNA TGTGCCAGCAGCTGGACTAGCGGGAGCGCCAATGAGCAGTTCTTC.

The CDR3 DNA reads as TGTGCCAGCAGTACCCGACAGGGGAACACTGAAGCTTTCTTT. Amino acids: CASSTRQGNTEAFF. This chain uses TRBV28 with TRBJ1-1, with 7 bases matching TRBD1. Per germline, CDR1 MDHEN and CDR2 SYDVKM. The CDR3 consists of 14 residues. Trimming took 5 bases from V and 1 from J; bases not matched to a gene: 4.

The J gene is TRBJ2-3, the V gene TRBV7-9; 7 bases match TRBD2. From germline, CDR1 is SEHNR and CDR2 FQNEAQ (reference sequence). Losses at the gene ends were 2 bases for V and 0 bases for J; bases not matched to a gene: 5. CDR3 length equals 16 residues. The DNA for the CDR3 is TGTGCCAGCAGCTTACTCGGGAGGCCTAGCACAGATACGCAGTATTTT. Protein product: CASSLLGRPSTDTQYF. Full variable domain (missing parts from reference TRBV7-9 and TRBJ2-3): DTGVSQNPRHKITKRGQNVTFRCDPISEHNRLYWYRQTLGQGPEFLTYFQNEAQLEKSRLLSDRFSAERPKGSFSTLEIQRTEQGDSAMYLCASSLLGRPSTDTQYFGPGTRLTVL.

V and J are TRBV28 and TRBJ1-1, with 7 bases identical to TRBD1. This CDR3 contains 16 residues. The ends lost 3 bases at V and 6 bases at J; junction bases unmatched: 13. Germline values: CDR1 MDHEN, CDR2 SYDVKM. DNA of the CDR3: TGTGCCAGCAGTTTGCGACAGGGACGAACCATCTCTGAAGCTTTCTTT. Translated: CASSLRQGRTISEAFF.

Details on this clone: The same CDR3 is also encoded by other DNA sequences in this sample. The CDR3: CASSERGLAGNTGELFF. The CDR3 DNA sequence: TGTGCCAGCAGTGAGAGGGGGTTAGCTGGTAACACCGGGGAGCTGTTTTTT. The chain joins TRBV2 to TRBJ2-2, with a weak D call TRBD1 (6 bases). The CDR3 consists of 17 residues. Trimming pared 3 bases from V and 2 bases from J, leaving 16 bases between. CDR1 and CDR2 (germline): SNHLY, FYNNEI. Based on the CDR3 plus reference TRBV2 and TRBJ2-2, the full variable domain is EPEVTQTPSHQVTQMGQEVILRCVPISNHLYFYWYRQILGQKVEFLVSFYNNEISEKSEIFDDQFSVERPDGSNFTLKIRSTKLEDSAMYFCASSERGLAGNTGELFFGEGSRLTVL.

The CDR3 bases are TGTGCCAGTAGTATCACCCGACAGGCATCGGGCTACGAGCAGTACTTC. Amino acids: CASSITRQASGYEQYF. The chain joins TRBV19 to TRBJ2-7, with D perhaps matching TRBD1 (6 bases). Germline assignment: CDR1 LNHDA and CDR2 SQIVND (reference sequence). This CDR3 is built from 16 residues. The V gene lost 3 bases and the J gene lost 3 bases, with 18 bases spanning the gap.

The J gene is TRBJ2-4, the V gene TRBV19, with a possible D match to TRBD1 (6 bases). Per the germline V gene, CDR1 is LNHDA and CDR2 is SQIVND (reference sequence). This CDR3 has 18 amino acids. V was clipped by 5 bases and J by 2 bases, with 22 bases between them. The DNA of the CDR3 is TGTGCCAGTAGTCCCAGCCCGGCAGGGGTTATATCCAAAAACATTCAGTACTTC. Protein product: CASSPSPAGVISKNIQYF.

This chain joins TRBV28 and TRBJ2-7; a possible D gene is TRBD2 (6 bases). V lost 3 bases and J lost 3, with 12 bases in between. Germline lookup yields CDR1 MDHEN and CDR2 SYDVKM. The CDR3 totals 14 residues. CDR3 DNA sequence: TGTGCCAGCAGTTTTATCTGGACTATCTACGAGCAGTACTTC. This translates into CASSFIWTIYEQYF.

This chain uses TRBV19 with TRBJ2-3; a possible D gene is TRBD2 (5 bases). Per germline, CDR1 LNHDA and CDR2 SQIVND (reference sequence). Trimming left V 2 bases short and J 6 bases short, with 9 bases between. The length of the CDR3 is 13 residues. The CDR3 loop is CASSISGSDTQYF. CDR3 DNA: TGTGCCAGTAGTATATCGGGGTCGGATACGCAGTATTTT.

This chain connects TRBV6-6 to TRBJ2-7; 8 positions match TRBD2. Germline CDR1 MNHNY, CDR2 SVGAGI (reference sequence). The CDR3 totals 15 residues. J lost 2 bases, V lost 6 bases, and 9 bases had no gene match. Here the CDR3 DNA reads TGTGCCAGCAGCCCCGGACTAGCCGAAACCTACGAGCAGTACTTC. It encodes CASSPGLAETYEQYF.

This clone came up once. V usage is TRBV6-6 and J usage is TRBJ2-7; D remains unclear. The ends were cut back, 2 bases at V and 7 bases at J, with 18 bases in the middle. The germline V gene encodes CDR1 MNHNY and CDR2 SVGAGI (reference sequence). The CDR3 runs to 15 residues. CDR3 sequence: CASSYAASSSVEQYF. The CDR3 DNA is TGTGCCAGCAGTTACGCTGCGTCCTCTAGTGTGGAGCAGTACTTC.

V is TRBV5-1 and J is TRBJ2-5, with 8 bases aligning to TRBD1. V shed 3 bases, J shed 5 bases, and the junction held 6 bases outside the gene matches. Germline CDR1 reads SGHRS; CDR2 reads YFSETQ. The CDR3 consists of 14 residues. The CDR3 loop is CASSSPDRGETQYF. The CDR3 coding sequence is TGCGCCAGCAGCTCCCCAGACAGGGGTGAGACCCAGTACTTC. The full variable domain, completed using reference TRBV5-1 and TRBJ2-5, is KAGVTQTPRYLIKTRGQQVTLSCSPISGHRSVSWYQQTPGQGLQFLFEYFSETQRNKGNFPGRFSGRQFSNSRSEMNVSTLELGDSALYLCASSSPDRGETQYFGPGTRLLVL.

This chain uses TRBV29-1 with TRBJ2-6, with D uncertain. This CDR3 is built from 13 residues. V gave up 4 bases and J gave up 1 base, with 5 bases separating them. Germline CDR1 is SQVTM and CDR2 is ANQGSEA. This chain's CDR3 is CSVVGSGANVLTF. The CDR3 region has the DNA TGCAGCGTTGTGGGGTCTGGGGCCAACGTCCTGACTTTC.

The table lists this clone with a count of one. The chain joins TRBV7-9 to TRBJ2-5, with TRBD1 identical over 7 bases. Germline V gene sequence: CDR1 SEHNR, CDR2 FQNEAQ (reference sequence). After removal of 5 bases from V and 5 bases from J, the junction contained 14 bases not matched to a gene. The CDR3 is made up of 16 amino acids. CDR3 sequence reads: CASSPGTAVAGETQYF. CDR3 DNA sequence: TGTGCCAGCAGCCCAGGGACAGCGGTCGCTGGGGAGACCCAGTACTTC.

This chain links TRBV28 with TRBJ2-6; 8 bases line up with TRBD1. The germline V gene encodes CDR1 MDHEN and CDR2 SYDVKM. CDR3 length equals 15 residues. The J segment lost 4 bases and the V segment lost 6 bases, leaving 5 bases of the junction unmatched. DNA of the CDR3: TGTGCCAGCAGCTCAGGGGGCGCCGGGGCCAACGTCCTGACTTTC. This sequence encodes CASSSGGAGANVLTF.